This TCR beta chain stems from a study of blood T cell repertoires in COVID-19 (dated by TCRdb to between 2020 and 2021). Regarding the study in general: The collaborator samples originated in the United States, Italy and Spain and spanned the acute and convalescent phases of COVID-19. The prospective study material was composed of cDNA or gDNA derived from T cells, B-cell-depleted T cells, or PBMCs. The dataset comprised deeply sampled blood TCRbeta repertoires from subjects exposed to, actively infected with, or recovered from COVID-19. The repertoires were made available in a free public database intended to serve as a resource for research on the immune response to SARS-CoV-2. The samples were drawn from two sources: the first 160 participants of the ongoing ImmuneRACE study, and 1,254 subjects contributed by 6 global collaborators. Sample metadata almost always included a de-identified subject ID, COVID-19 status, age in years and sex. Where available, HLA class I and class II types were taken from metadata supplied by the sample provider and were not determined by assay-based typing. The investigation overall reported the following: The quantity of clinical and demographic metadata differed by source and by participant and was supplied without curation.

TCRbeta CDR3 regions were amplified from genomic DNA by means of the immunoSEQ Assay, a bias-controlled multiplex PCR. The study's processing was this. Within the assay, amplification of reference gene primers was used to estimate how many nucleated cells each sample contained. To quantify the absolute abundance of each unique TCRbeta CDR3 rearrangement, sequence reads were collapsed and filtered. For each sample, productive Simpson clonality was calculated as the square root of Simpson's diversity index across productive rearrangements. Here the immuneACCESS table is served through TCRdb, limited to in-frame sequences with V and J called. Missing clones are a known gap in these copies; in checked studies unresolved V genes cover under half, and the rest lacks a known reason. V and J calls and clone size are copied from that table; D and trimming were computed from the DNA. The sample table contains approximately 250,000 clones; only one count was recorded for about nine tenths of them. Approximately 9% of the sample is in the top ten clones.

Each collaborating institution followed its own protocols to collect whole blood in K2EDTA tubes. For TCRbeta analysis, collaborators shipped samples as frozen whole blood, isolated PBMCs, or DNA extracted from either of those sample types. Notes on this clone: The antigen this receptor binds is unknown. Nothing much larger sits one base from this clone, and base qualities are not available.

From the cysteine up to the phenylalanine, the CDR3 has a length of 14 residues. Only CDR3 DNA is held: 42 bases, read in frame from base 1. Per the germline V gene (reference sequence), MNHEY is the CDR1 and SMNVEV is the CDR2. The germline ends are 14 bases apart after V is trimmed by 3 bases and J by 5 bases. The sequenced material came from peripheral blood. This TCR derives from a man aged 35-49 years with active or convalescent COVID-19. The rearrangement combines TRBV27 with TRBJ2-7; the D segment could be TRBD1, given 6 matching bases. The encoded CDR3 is CASSFKMDRNEQYF. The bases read TGTGCCAGCAGTTTCAAAATGGACAGAAACGAGCAGTACTTC.